The 16 T cell receptor beta chains presented below share a single source sample, sequenced in a study of CD8 T cells in ankylosing spondylitis. Findings and limits, study-wide: There was a TCR beta motif, made of eight highly homologous variants, that appeared characteristic of ankylosing spondylitis blood.

No antigen has been identified for these receptors. TCRdb passed the 5' RACE reads through MiXCR, listing each CDR3 protein once. The table has some 450,000 distinct CDR3 sequences, 15% to 20% seen once; the top ten hold just over 1%. The sequencing input was blood, either unsorted or a sorted T cell fraction (not recorded which). The receptors shown here come from a male donor with ankylosing spondylitis.

This clonotype was found a few times. The V gene is TRBV7-2, the J gene TRBJ2-1; 7 nucleotides match TRBD1. This CDR3 has 14 residues. V was clipped by 6 bases and J by 1 base; unmatched bases: 3. Germline CDR1 SGHTA, CDR2 FQGNSA. The CDR3 nucleotides read TGTGCCAGCAGGGCGACAGGGTCCTACAATGAGCAGTTCTTC. This encodes CASRATGSYNEQFF.

This clonotype was seen a handful of times. The chain couples TRBV29-1 to TRBJ1-2, with D perhaps matching TRBD1 (6 bases). The CDR3 has 13 amino acids. The V gene's germline CDR1 is SQVTM and CDR2 ANQGSEA. With 3 bases removed from V and 6 bases from J, the gap between germline ends came to 14 bases. The CDR3, as DNA: TGCAGCGTTGATCTTGGGGGGGCAAATGGCTACACCTTC. Translating it yields CSVDLGGANGYTF.

This clonotype was counted only a few times. The V and J genes are TRBV7-8 and TRBJ2-1; 10 bases are shared with TRBD1. CDR1 and CDR2 from the germline V gene are SGHVS and FQNEAQ. Trimming at V came to 0 bases and at J to 9 bases, leaving 11 bases not matched to a gene. This CDR3 contains 17 residues. The CDR3 spells CASSLAFDRGLRGEQFF. The DNA for the CDR3 is TGTGCCAGCAGCTTAGCTTTTGACAGGGGGCTTCGCGGTGAGCAGTTCTTC.

The chain has TRBV11-2 and TRBJ2-1; 9 nucleotides agree with TRBD2. The CDR3 is 18 amino acids. CDR1 and CDR2 (germline): SGHAT, FQNNGV. Losses at the gene ends were 4 bases for V and 9 bases for J; bases not matched to a gene: 19. The CDR3 DNA is TGTGCCAGCAGCTCTGTAGGGTTTGCGGGGGGGCCGAGAGGTGAGCAGTTCTTC. Amino acids: CASSSVGFAGGPRGEQFF.

The V call is TRBV5-1, the J call TRBJ2-3, with a possible D match to TRBD2 (6 bases). This CDR3 region has 15 residues. Trimming took off 4 bases at V and 2 bases at J, with 14 bases between the two ends. The V gene's germline CDR1 is SGHRS and CDR2 YFSETQ. CDR3 DNA sequence: TGCGCCAGCAGCCCCGGGACTCTTGTCACAGATACGCAGTATTTT. Its translation is CASSPGTLVTDTQYF. Drawing the rest from reference TRBV5-1 and TRBJ2-3, the complete variable domain is KAGVTQTPRYLIKTRGQQVTLSCSPISGHRSVSWYQQTPGQGLQFLFEYFSETQRNKGNFPGRFSGRQFSNSRSEMNVSTLELGDSALYLCASSPGTLVTDTQYFGPGTRLTVL.

This clonotype has only a few counts. The chain uses TRBV7-8 and TRBJ2-2, with 10 bases lining up with TRBD1. CDR1 is SGHVS, CDR2 FQNEAQ, per germline. The CDR3 extends over 16 amino acids. V lost 5 bases and J lost 1; bases outside the gene matches: 4. CDR3 sequence reads: CASSRQGAQNTGELFF. The CDR3 nucleotides read TGTGCCAGCAGCCGACAGGGGGCACAGAACACCGGGGAGCTGTTTTTT.

This clonotype was observed a few times. The chain has TRBV7-7 and TRBJ2-2; possible D gene TRBD2, 6 bases. Germline V CDR1 and CDR2: SSHAT, FNYEAQ (reference sequence). The CDR3 consists of 14 residues. V was shortened by 5 bases and J by 6 bases, with 13 bases between the two germline ends. The CDR3 spells CASSRTASAGELFF. In nucleotides, the CDR3 is TGTGCCAGCAGCCGGACGGCTAGCGCCGGGGAGCTGTTTTTT. Full variable domain (missing parts from reference TRBV7-7 and TRBJ2-2): GAGVSQSPRYKVTKRGQDVTLRCDPISSHATLYWYQQALGQGPEFLTYFNYEAQPDKSGLPSDRFSAERPEGSISTLTIQRTEQRDSAMYRCASSRTASAGELFFGEGSRLTVL.

This clonotype was recorded a few times. The chain uses TRBV4-3 and TRBJ2-1; D may be TRBD1 (7 bases). Trimming removed 4 bases at V and 6 bases at J, with 13 bases between. This CDR3 comprises 14 residues. Per germline, CDR1 LGHNA and CDR2 YSLEER. CDR3 loop: CASSRGTVGNEQFF. CDR3 DNA: TGCGCCAGCAGCCGCGGGACAGTAGGCAATGAGCAGTTCTTC.

The gene calls are TRBV20-1 and TRBJ2-1, with D perhaps being TRBD1 or TRBD2 (7 bases each). CDR1 DFQATT and CDR2 SNEGSKA come from the germline V gene (reference sequence). This CDR3 is 13 amino acids long. The CDR3: CRPGGEPPNEQFF. CDR3 DNA sequence: TGCAGGCCAGGGGGGGAGCCCCCGAATGAGCAGTTCTTC.

The V gene is TRBV28, the J gene TRBJ1-6, with a weak D call TRBD1 (5 bases). Trimming stripped 6 bases from V and 7 bases from J, with 13 bases between. CDR1 is MDHEN, CDR2 SYDVKM, per germline. The CDR3 consists of 14 residues. The CDR3 DNA follows: TGTGCCAGCAGACTACGGACACTCAATTCACCCCTCCACTTT. This encodes CASRLRTLNSPLHF.

The chain recombines TRBV29-1 with TRBJ2-3; 12 nucleotides match TRBD2. The trim removed 7 bases at V and 6 bases at J, leaving 5 bases unmatched. Germline-derived CDR1 and CDR2 are SQVTM and ANQGSEA. This CDR3 has 13 amino acids. The CDR3 loop reads CSDLAGGGDTQYF. CDR3 DNA: TGCAGCGACCTAGCGGGAGGGGGTGATACGCAGTATTTT.

The gene calls are TRBV7-9 and TRBJ2-5; 8 nucleotides align to TRBD1. The V and J ends lost 5 bases and 2 bases, in that order; junction bases with no gene match: 10. CDR1 and CDR2 (germline): SEHNR, FQNEAQ (reference sequence). This CDR3 has 16 residues. CDR3 DNA sequence: TGTGCCAGCAGCCCCGGGACAGGACCTGTACAAGAGACCCAGTACTTC. It codes for CASSPGTGPVQETQYF.

In its sample, this clonotype was seen many times. The V call is TRBV12-3 or TRBV12-4, the J call TRBJ2-1; D ambiguous. V lost 2 bases and J 5 bases, leaving 4 bases between the germline ends. This CDR3 is 12 amino acids long. The CDR3 reads CASSLLNNEQFF. CDR3 nucleotide sequence: TGTGCCAGCAGTTTACTAAACAATGAGCAGTTCTTC.

This clonotype was counted between two and nine times. The J gene is TRBJ2-5, the V gene TRBV12-3 or TRBV12-4; 13 bases are a match to TRBD2. The CDR3 is 16 amino acids. Unmatched junction bases numbered 10, after V lost 6 bases and J lost 6 bases. CDR3 nucleotides: TGTGCCAGCAGCGCCGGGACTAGCGGGGACGGGAAGACCCAGTACTTC. Protein: CASSAGTSGDGKTQYF.

J is TRBJ1-1 and V is TRBV6-1; possible D gene TRBD1, 6 bases. Germline V gene lookup returns CDR1 MNHNS and CDR2 SASEGT. Trimming cost V 10 bases and J 1 base, with 22 bases left between them. The CDR3 is 16 amino acids. As DNA, the CDR3 is TGTGCCACTAGAAGGGGGGAGGCGGTAAGGAACACTGAAGCTTTCTTT. Encoded protein: CATRRGEAVRNTEAFF.

The J gene is TRBJ2-5, the V gene TRBV4-2; 11 nucleotides match TRBD2. Per the germline V gene, CDR1 is LGHNA and CDR2 is YNFKEQ. Unmatched junction bases numbered 10, after V lost 0 bases and J lost 4 bases. CDR3 length equals 18 residues. CDR3 loop: CASSQEGAVAGGRETQYF. The CDR3 DNA reads as TGTGCCAGCAGCCAAGAGGGGGCGGTAGCGGGGGGGAGAGAGACCCAGTACTTC.